A selection of T cell receptor beta chains follows, all from one sample in a study of regulatory T cells in long-lasting Graves disease. TCRdb re-analysed the multiplex PCR reads in MiXCR, keeping a single row per CDR3 protein. The repertoire holds around 400,000 distinct CDR3 sequences, with 15% as singletons. The same data also contributed to another study, on T cells in Graves' hyperthyroidism and ophthalmopathy.

Material: peripheral blood mononuclear cells (PBMCs), obtained at new diagnosis, from a patient treated with antithyroid drugs. The receptors were gathered from a middle-aged woman with Graves disease. CDR3s include the opening cysteine and the closing phenylalanine or tryptophan. The order of the fields is D gene, J gene, clone size, V gene, CDR3 DNA, CDR3 protein. The D gene is left open where the match is weak. Part of the rows lack a size; the others show once, few, many or a class for expanded clones.

D gene: NA
J gene: TRBJ1-2
clone size: many
V gene: TRBV19
CDR3 DNA: TGTGCCAGTAGTAATGAAGGTCTGGCTCGGGGCGCTAACTATGGCTACACCTTC
CDR3 protein: CASSNEGLARGANYGYTF

D gene: NA
J gene: TRBJ2-7
clone size: many
V gene: TRBV28
CDR3 DNA: TGTGCCAGCATAAGGTCGGGAACCCCCTACGAGCAGTACTTC
CDR3 protein: CASIRSGTPYEQYF

D gene: NA
J gene: TRBJ2-3
clone size: few
V gene: TRBV19
CDR3 DNA: TGTGCCAGTAGTATTTCGGGTATGACAGGTCGGAAGTATTTT
CDR3 protein: CASSISGMTGRKYF

D gene: TRBD2
J gene: TRBJ2-3
clone size: many
V gene: TRBV28
CDR3 DNA: TGTGCCAGCAGTGCCGGGACTAGCGGTGCGGACACGCAGTATTTT
CDR3 protein: CASSAGTSGADTQYF

D gene: TRBD1
J gene: TRBJ1-1
clone size: few
V gene: TRBV5-1
CDR3 DNA: TGCGCCAGCAGCTCGGGACTCCGGGACAGGACCTCCGGCCCCTCCCTGGGTGAAGCTTTCTTT
CDR3 protein: CASSSGLRDRTSGPSLGEAFF

D gene: NA
J gene: TRBJ2-3
clone size: many
V gene: TRBV9
CDR3 DNA: TGTGCCAGCAGCGCCGGGACTGGGAGCACAGATACGCAGTATTTT
CDR3 protein: CASSAGTGSTDTQYF

D gene: NA
J gene: TRBJ1-3
clone size: few
V gene: TRBV24-1
CDR3 DNA: TGTGCCACCAGTGAACCTCCCGGGACTGTGAGCTCTGGAAACACCATATATTTT
CDR3 protein: CATSEPPGTVSSGNTIYF

D gene: TRBD1
J gene: TRBJ2-7
clone size: many
V gene: TRBV12-3/TRBV12-4
CDR3 DNA: TGTGCCAGCAGTTCCTCCGGGACAGGGGGCGACGAGCAGTACTTC
CDR3 protein: CASSSSGTGGDEQYF

D gene: NA
J gene: TRBJ1-2
clone size: NA
V gene: TRBV7-9
CDR3 DNA: TGTGCCAGCAGTATGGGTGTTTATGGCTACACCTTC
CDR3 protein: CASSMGVYGYTF

D gene: NA
J gene: TRBJ2-1
clone size: many
V gene: TRBV27
CDR3 DNA: TGTGCCAGCAGTTTATTGGTAGCGGAAAGATACAATGAGCAGTTCTTC
CDR3 protein: CASSLLVAERYNEQFF

D gene: NA
J gene: TRBJ2-7
clone size: many
V gene: TRBV12-3/TRBV12-4
CDR3 DNA: TGTGCCAGCAGCCCCCGCCAGGGTTCCGACTACGAGCAGTACTTC
CDR3 protein: CASSPRQGSDYEQYF

D gene: NA
J gene: TRBJ2-3
clone size: NA
V gene: TRBV24-1
CDR3 DNA: TGTGCCACCAGCCCCGACAATCGCCTAGATACGCAGTATTTT
CDR3 protein: CATSPDNRLDTQYF

D gene: TRBD2
J gene: TRBJ2-4
clone size: many
V gene: TRBV7-2
CDR3 DNA: TGTGCCAGCAGCTCCGGGACTAGCGCTAGTCTAGCCAAAAACATTCAGTACTTC
CDR3 protein: CASSSGTSASLAKNIQYF

D gene: NA
J gene: TRBJ1-1
clone size: NA
V gene: TRBV19
CDR3 DNA: TGTGCCAGTAGTATCATCCGGGACATAGGGGTGGGGAACACTGAAGCTTTCTTT
CDR3 protein: CASSIIRDIGVGNTEAFF

D gene: TRBD2
J gene: TRBJ2-1
clone size: many
V gene: TRBV19
CDR3 DNA: TGTGCCAGTAGCAGGACTAGCGGGAGTGTAAACTACAATGAGCAGTTCTTC
CDR3 protein: CASSRTSGSVNYNEQFF

D gene: TRBD2
J gene: TRBJ2-1
clone size: many
V gene: TRBV20-1
CDR3 DNA: TGCAGTGCTAGGGCGGGAGGGACCTACAATGAGCAGTTCTTC
CDR3 protein: CSARAGGTYNEQFF

D gene: NA
J gene: TRBJ2-2
clone size: many
V gene: TRBV28
CDR3 DNA: TGTGCCAGCAGGCCAGTTCACACCGGGGAGCTGTTTTTT
CDR3 protein: CASRPVHTGELFF

D gene: NA
J gene: TRBJ2-3
clone size: many
V gene: TRBV20-1
CDR3 DNA: TGCAGTGGCAGGCAGGGGTCGAGCACAGATACGCAGTATTTT
CDR3 protein: CSGRQGSSTDTQYF

D gene: NA
J gene: TRBJ2-2
clone size: many
V gene: TRBV27
CDR3 DNA: TGTGCCAGCAGTTTATTACATTTCAAAGACACCGGGGAGCTGTTTTTT
CDR3 protein: CASSLLHFKDTGELFF

D gene: TRBD1
J gene: TRBJ1-2
clone size: many
V gene: TRBV27
CDR3 DNA: TGTGCCAGCAGCGCGATCGACAGGGACGAGGACTATGGCTACACCTTC
CDR3 protein: CASSAIDRDEDYGYTF

D gene: NA
J gene: TRBJ2-1
clone size: many
V gene: TRBV4-1
CDR3 DNA: TGCGCCAGCAGCCAAGATGATGCATCGGCCCTTACCAATGAGCAGTTCTTC
CDR3 protein: CASSQDDASALTNEQFF

D gene: TRBD1
J gene: TRBJ2-1
clone size: few
V gene: TRBV27
CDR3 DNA: TGTGCCAGCAGTTCCGGGACAGGGGCGCACGATGAGCAGTTCTTC
CDR3 protein: CASSSGTGAHDEQFF

D gene: NA
J gene: TRBJ1-2
clone size: few
V gene: TRBV12-3/TRBV12-4
CDR3 DNA: TGTGCCAGCAGCGCAACCGTCGGCGTCTATGGCTACACCTTC
CDR3 protein: CASSATVGVYGYTF

D gene: NA
J gene: TRBJ2-3
clone size: NA
V gene: TRBV5-4
CDR3 DNA: TGTGCCAGCAGCTTCCAGGGATCCCCCGGAGATACGCAGTATTTT
CDR3 protein: CASSFQGSPGDTQYF

D gene: NA
J gene: TRBJ2-1
clone size: many
V gene: TRBV5-1
CDR3 DNA: TGTGCCAGCAGCCTGTGGGGGGATGAGCAGTTCTTC
CDR3 protein: CASSLWGDEQFF

D gene: NA
J gene: TRBJ2-5
clone size: few
V gene: TRBV29-1
CDR3 DNA: TGCAGCGTTGATGGACACAGAGAGACCCAGCACTTC
CDR3 protein: CSVDGHRETQHF

D gene: NA
J gene: TRBJ1-1
clone size: few
V gene: TRBV6-2/TRBV6-3
CDR3 DNA: TGTGCCAGCAGTTACGGGACCGAGGTGGACGCTGAAGCTTTCTTT
CDR3 protein: CASSYGTEVDAEAFF

D gene: NA
J gene: TRBJ2-1
clone size: NA
V gene: TRBV20-1
CDR3 DNA: TGCAGTGCTAGAGACAAGACAGGATTTTTGGGGGAGGGTCACTACAATGAGCAGTTCTTC
CDR3 protein: CSARDKTGFLGEGHYNEQFF

D gene: TRBD2
J gene: TRBJ2-1
clone size: few
V gene: TRBV18
CDR3 DNA: TGTGCCAGCTCACCGTTCGGACTAGTTATCAATGAGCAGTTCTTC
CDR3 protein: CASSPFGLVINEQFF

D gene: TRBD2
J gene: TRBJ2-5
clone size: many
V gene: TRBV20-1
CDR3 DNA: TGCAGTGCTAGTGGGGCGGGAGTGTACCAAGAGACCCAGTACTTC
CDR3 protein: CSASGAGVYQETQYF

D gene: TRBD2
J gene: TRBJ2-1
clone size: NA
V gene: TRBV10-2
CDR3 DNA: TGCGCCAGCTCTCCCCAGCGGGATTACAATGAGCAGTTCTTC
CDR3 protein: CASSPQRDYNEQFF

D gene: NA
J gene: TRBJ1-2
clone size: NA
V gene: TRBV29-1
CDR3 DNA: TGCAGCGTTGATGTGGCAGCTAACTATGGCTACACCTTC
CDR3 protein: CSVDVAANYGYTF

D gene: NA
J gene: TRBJ2-5
clone size: NA
V gene: TRBV7-9
CDR3 DNA: TGTGCCAGCTGCTCCCCCGCCGGGACAAGTGAGACCCAGTACTTC
CDR3 protein: CASCSPAGTSETQYF

D gene: TRBD1
J gene: TRBJ2-7
clone size: many
V gene: TRBV28
CDR3 DNA: TGTGCCAGCAGCTGGGAGGGGACAGGGGTTTTCGAGCAGTACTTC
CDR3 protein: CASSWEGTGVFEQYF

D gene: NA
J gene: TRBJ1-5
clone size: few
V gene: TRBV6-8
CDR3 DNA: TGTGCCGGTAAGGTGTTTGTCAATCAGCCCCAGCATTTT
CDR3 protein: CAGKVFVNQPQHF

D gene: NA
J gene: TRBJ2-6
clone size: NA
V gene: TRBV30
CDR3 DNA: TGTGCTTTCCACGGGGTCGGGGCCAACGTCCTGACTTTC
CDR3 protein: CAFHGVGANVLTF

D gene: NA
J gene: TRBJ2-7
clone size: many
V gene: TRBV7-9
CDR3 DNA: TGTGCCAGCAGCGCTTACCCCTACGAGCAGTACTTC
CDR3 protein: CASSAYPYEQYF

D gene: NA
J gene: TRBJ2-1
clone size: many
V gene: TRBV28
CDR3 DNA: TGTGCCAGCAGGGGGGGGACAGGAGGGTACAATGAGCAGTTCTTC
CDR3 protein: CASRGGTGGYNEQFF

D gene: NA
J gene: TRBJ2-1
clone size: few
V gene: TRBV28
CDR3 DNA: TGTGCCAGCAGTCCAGGGGTAGGGATCACCAATGAGCAGTTCTTC
CDR3 protein: CASSPGVGITNEQFF

D gene: TRBD2
J gene: TRBJ2-1
clone size: many
V gene: TRBV14
CDR3 DNA: TGTGCCAGCAGCCAACGGGAGGTCGGTGAGCAGTTCTTC
CDR3 protein: CASSQREVGEQFF

D gene: TRBD1
J gene: TRBJ2-7
clone size: many
V gene: TRBV12-3/TRBV12-4
CDR3 DNA: TGTGCCAGCAGTTCGACAGGGTTCGAGCAGTACTTC
CDR3 protein: CASSSTGFEQYF

D gene: NA
J gene: TRBJ1-5
clone size: many
V gene: TRBV28
CDR3 DNA: TGTGCCAGCACTCAGGGTTCGCAGCCCCAGCATTTT
CDR3 protein: CASTQGSQPQHF

D gene: NA
J gene: TRBJ1-5
clone size: NA
V gene: TRBV6-1
CDR3 DNA: TGTGCCAGCAGTGGGGGACAAGTGATCCGGAATCAGCCCCAGCATTTT
CDR3 protein: CASSGGQVIRNQPQHF

D gene: NA
J gene: TRBJ2-1
clone size: many
V gene: TRBV2
CDR3 DNA: TGTGCCAGCAGTGATTGGCGATCCTACAATGAGCAGTTCTTC
CDR3 protein: CASSDWRSYNEQFF

D gene: TRBD2
J gene: TRBJ2-5
clone size: few
V gene: TRBV6-9
CDR3 DNA: TGTGCCAGCAGTTACAGCGGGAGCGGCCAAGAGACCCAGTACTTC
CDR3 protein: CASSYSGSGQETQYF

D gene: NA
J gene: TRBJ2-3
clone size: NA
V gene: TRBV9
CDR3 DNA: TGTGCCAGCACCGTGGGCTTATACACAGATACGCAGTATTTT
CDR3 protein: CASTVGLYTDTQYF

D gene: NA
J gene: TRBJ2-7
clone size: many
V gene: TRBV6-1
CDR3 DNA: TGTGCCAGCAGCTCCACCGAAATTGCCTCGTACGAGCAGTACTTC
CDR3 protein: CASSSTEIASYEQYF

D gene: NA
J gene: TRBJ2-7
clone size: many
V gene: TRBV3-1
CDR3 DNA: TGTGCCAGCAGCCCCCCCGGATGGACCTCCTACGAGCAGTACTTC
CDR3 protein: CASSPPGWTSYEQYF

D gene: TRBD2
J gene: TRBJ2-2
clone size: NA
V gene: TRBV29-1
CDR3 DNA: TGCAGCGTTGTGGGCGGGAGCGGTGTCACCGGGGAGCTGTTTTTT
CDR3 protein: CSVVGGSGVTGELFF

D gene: NA
J gene: TRBJ2-5
clone size: many
V gene: TRBV6-5
CDR3 DNA: TGTGCCAGCAGTTACTCGGTGCGTACCGGAGATAAGGAGACCCAGTACTTC
CDR3 protein: CASSYSVRTGDKETQYF

D gene: TRBD1
J gene: TRBJ1-1
clone size: few
V gene: TRBV24-1
CDR3 DNA: TGTGCCACCACCCGGACAGGAGACACTGAAGCTTTCTTT
CDR3 protein: CATTRTGDTEAFF

D gene: TRBD2
J gene: TRBJ2-7
clone size: NA
V gene: TRBV6-1
CDR3 DNA: TGTGCCAGCAGTCGCGGACTAGCGGGAGGTGATGAGCAGTACTTC
CDR3 protein: CASSRGLAGGDEQYF